Listed here are 12 T cell receptor beta chains from one sample, sequenced in a study of T cells in Graves' hyperthyroidism and ophthalmopathy. RNA transcripts provided the source from which TCR beta CDR3 regions were amplified. An initial round of RT-PCR targeting the TCR CDR3 relied on the HTBI primer set. TCRdb re-called the multiplex PCR reads with MiXCR, one entry per CDR3 protein. In the table there are 200,000 to 300,000 distinct CDR3 sequences, almost 25% of which are singletons. The sample taken for sequencing was blood. These receptors originate from a woman aged 40-49 years with Graves' ophthalmopathy.

This clonotype was seen repeatedly, ten times or more. The chain employs TRBV20-1 and TRBJ2-7, with 10 bases aligning to TRBD1. Trimming at V came to 6 bases and at J to 3 bases, leaving 11 bases not matched to a gene. This CDR3 is built from 15 residues. From germline, CDR1 is DFQATT and CDR2 SNEGSKA (reference sequence). CDR3 sequence: CSAVARGQGFYEQYF. For the CDR3, the DNA is TGCAGTGCCGTCGCAAGGGGACAGGGGTTCTACGAGCAGTACTTC.

The table lists this clonotype with many counts. This chain joins TRBV6-1 and TRBJ2-5; 8 bases are a match to TRBD1. Trimming cost V 4 bases and J 7 bases; bases outside gene matches: 5. The CDR3 totals 13 residues. Germline loops: CDR1 MNHNS, CDR2 SASEGT. CDR3 residues: CASSVLQGGTQYF. CDR3 DNA sequence: TGTGCCAGCAGTGTTTTACAGGGGGGGACCCAGTACTTC.

J is TRBJ2-7 and V is TRBV6-2 or TRBV6-3; TRBD1 is a possible D gene (5 bases). The germline V gene has CDR1 MNHEY and CDR2 SVGEGT. This CDR3 has 14 amino acids. V was clipped by 6 bases and J by 2 bases, with 14 bases between them. The CDR3 DNA sequence: TGTGCCAGCAGCCACGCCTGGGGCGCCTACGAGCAGTACTTC. The encoded protein is CASSHAWGAYEQYF.

In this sample, this clonotype turned up many times. The rearrangement links TRBV7-2 to TRBJ2-7; possibly TRBD1 for D (5 bases). The CDR3 has 11 residues. V was trimmed by 8 bases and J by 6 bases, leaving 11 bases between them. Germline-derived CDR1 and CDR2 are SGHTA and FQGNSA. The CDR3 reads CASGAVTEQYF. The DNA for the CDR3 is TGTGCCAGCGGGGCCGTGACCGAGCAGTACTTC. The full variable domain, rest sourced from reference TRBV7-2 and TRBJ2-7, is GAGVSQSPSNKVTEKGKDVELRCDPISGHTALYWYRQSLGQGLEFLIYFQGNSAPDKSGLPSDRFSAERTGGSVSTLTIQRTQQEDSAVYLCASGAVTEQYFGPGTRLTVT.

This clonotype was counted ten times or more. The chain uses TRBV7-9 and TRBJ1-1; possible D gene TRBD1, 5 bases. Germline CDR1 and CDR2: SEHNR and FQNEAQ (reference sequence). Trimming left V 5 bases short and J 11 bases short, with 15 bases between. The CDR3 contains 12 residues. CDR3 sequence reads: CASSAQGIQAFF. CDR3 bases: TGTGCCAGCAGCGCCCAGGGAATTCAGGCTTTCTTT.

This clonotype was counted many times. J is TRBJ1-2 and V is TRBV7-9, with 9 bases lining up with TRBD1. Germline loops: CDR1 SEHNR, CDR2 FQNEAQ (reference sequence). J lost 3 bases, V lost 1 base, and 3 bases had no gene match. The CDR3 extends over 15 amino acids. The CDR3 loop is CASSLGRTGDYGYTF. The CDR3 DNA is TGTGCCAGCAGCTTAGGCCGGACAGGGGACTATGGCTACACCTTC.

In this sample, this clonotype turned up many times. The chain carries TRBV20-1 and TRBJ2-7; maybe TRBD2 (6 bases). The CDR3 extends over 13 amino acids. Deletions cut 1 base from V and 2 bases from J, with 9 bases between. The germline gives CDR1 DFQATT, CDR2 SNEGSKA (reference sequence). DNA of the CDR3: TGCAGTGCTAGAGGGGAGGCGGCCTACGAGCAGTACTTC. It translates to CSARGEAAYEQYF.

The table lists this clonotype with many counts. DNA for the CDR3: TGTGCCAGCAGCGTAGGGAGGACAGACTACGAGCAGTACTTC. Translating it yields CASSVGRTDYEQYF. The chain links TRBV9 to TRBJ2-7; a weak D match, TRBD1 (6 bases). In germline, CDR1 is SGDLS, CDR2 YYNGEE. V was shortened by 0 bases and J by 3 bases, with 10 bases between the two germline ends. The CDR3 covers 14 residues.

The table lists this clonotype with many counts. The chain's CDR3 is CASSYSHLVETQYF. CDR3 in DNA: TGTGCCAGCAGTTACTCGCATCTGGTGGAGACCCAGTACTTC. The J gene is TRBJ2-5, the V gene TRBV6-5; D uncertain. The CDR3 sequence is 14 residues long. The V end was cut by 0 bases, the J end by 5 bases, with 10 bases between. CDR1 and CDR2 from the germline V gene are MNHEY and SVGAGI.

V is TRBV27 and J is TRBJ2-7, with 9 positions matching TRBD2. The CDR3 is made up of 15 amino acids. CDR1 MNHEY and CDR2 SMNVEV come from the germline V gene (reference sequence). With 4 bases clipped from V and 7 bases from J, the junction kept 11 bases outside the gene matches. CDR3 nucleotide sequence: TGTGCCAGCAGTTCGGCGCGGGAGGGCCTGGGGGAGCAGTACTTC. This gives the protein CASSSAREGLGEQYF.

V is TRBV12-3 or TRBV12-4 and J is TRBJ1-1; the match to TRBD1 covers 8 bases. V lost 8 bases and J lost 4; bases outside the gene matches: 6. The CDR3 consists of 13 residues. The CDR3 DNA reads as TGTGCCAGCGCGGACAGGGAAGTCACTGAAGCTTTCTTT. It translates to CASADREVTEAFF.

This clonotype was detected ten times or more. The chain joins TRBV2 to TRBJ2-2, with 7 bases fitting TRBD1. CDR3 length: 14 residues. Germline assignment: CDR1 SNHLY and CDR2 FYNNEI. V trimming: 8 bases; J trimming: 3 bases; junction bases outside the gene matches: 6. The CDR3 loop reads CASSGQFYTGELFF. The CDR3 region has the DNA TGTGCCAGCTCGGGACAGTTTTACACCGGGGAGCTGTTTTTT.